What follows are 16 T cell receptor beta chains derived from one specimen sequenced in a study of blood T cell repertoires in COVID-19. Sequenced by immunoSEQ multiplex PCR; TCRdb stores in-frame clones only, minus some. The repertoire holds 120,000 to 150,000 clones, with 84% as singletons. The sample consisted of peripheral blood. These receptor sequences come from a human donor in a cohort sampled during active COVID-19.

The chain couples TRBV4-3 to TRBJ2-3, with 11 bases that match TRBD2. Looked up from germline, CDR1 is LGHNA and CDR2 is YSLEER. The CDR3 has 15 amino acids. J gave up 6 bases and V 4 bases, and 6 bases lay outside the gene matches. DNA of the CDR3: TGCGCCAGCAGCCGAGGTAGCGGGGGGGCGGATACGCAGTATTTT. Protein sequence: CASSRGSGGADTQYF.

J is TRBJ2-5 and V is TRBV14; 10 bases are shared with TRBD2. The germline gives CDR1 SGHDN, CDR2 FVKESK. This CDR3 is 17 amino acids long. V was clipped by 4 bases and J by 6 bases; unmatched bases: 14. The CDR3: CASSRARVAGGEKTQYF. The CDR3 nucleotides read TGTGCCAGCAGCCGAGCCCGGGTAGCGGGGGGAGAAAAGACCCAGTACTTC.

There are a few counts of this clone. V usage is TRBV6-5 and J usage is TRBJ1-6; TRBD1 aligns across 10 bases. J gave up 12 bases and V 0 bases, and 8 bases lay outside the gene matches. This CDR3 has 16 amino acids. Germline V gene lookup returns CDR1 MNHEY and CDR2 SVGAGI. The CDR3 bases are TGTGCCAGCAGTTACTCCTCCGGGACAGGGGCGGAACCCCTCCACTTT. It specifies CASSYSSGTGAEPLHF.

This clone came up many times. The chain uses TRBV11-3 and TRBJ1-1; unclear D gene. This CDR3 contains 15 residues. The V end lost 1 base, the J end lost 4 bases, and 13 bases lay between the germline ends. Germline CDR1 reads SGHNT; CDR2 reads YENEEA. DNA for the CDR3: TGTGCCAGCAGCTTAGTAGGTGGTTCGGGCACTGAAGCTTTCTTT. It yields the protein CASSLVGGSGTEAFF.

This clone was counted a few times. This sequence joins TRBV19 and TRBJ1-2; TRBD1 aligns across 8 bases. Looked up from germline, CDR1 is LNHDA and CDR2 is SQIVND (reference sequence). V was pared by 6 bases and J by 7 bases, with 16 bases of the junction left unmatched. The CDR3 extends over 16 amino acids. CDR3 sequence (DNA): TGTGCCAGTAGGACCCTCCTTCCAGGGGGCGGCTTTGGCTACACCTTC. Protein sequence: CASRTLLPGGGFGYTF.

The chain has TRBV2 and TRBJ2-7; 8 positions match TRBD2. Losses at the gene ends were 6 bases for V and 0 bases for J; bases not matched to a gene: 10. The CDR3 runs to 16 residues. CDR1 SNHLY and CDR2 FYNNEI come from the germline V gene. The CDR3 coding sequence is TGTGCCAGCAGGGCCCGACTAGCGATTAGCTCCTACGAGCAGTACTTC. The encoded protein is CASRARLAISSYEQYF.

The gene calls are TRBV6-5 and TRBJ1-2; a weak D match, TRBD1 (5 bases). V was shortened by 5 bases and J by 7 bases, with 17 bases between the two germline ends. Germline V gene data show CDR1 as MNHEY and CDR2 as SVGAGI. This CDR3 spans 14 amino acids. The CDR3 sequence is CASSTPRAGGGYTF. The CDR3 bases are TGTGCCAGCAGTACGCCTAGGGCCGGGGGTGGCTACACCTTC.

The rearrangement joins TRBV6-6 to TRBJ2-5, with TRBD1 matching 10 bases. The CDR3 spans 14 residues. Trimming took 6 bases from V and 4 from J; bases not matched to a gene: 5. Germline CDR1 is MNHNY and CDR2 is SVGAGI (reference sequence). CDR3 sequence reads: CASSPGQGLETQYF. The CDR3 region has the DNA TGTGCCAGCAGCCCGGGACAGGGGTTAGAGACCCAGTACTTC.

V usage is TRBV6-2 or TRBV6-3 and J usage is TRBJ1-1, with 7 bases matching TRBD1. Germline assignment: CDR1 MNHEY and CDR2 SVGEGT. CDR3 length equals 16 residues. Trimming removed 5 bases from V and 0 bases from J; junction bases left unmatched: 9. The CDR3 DNA reads TGTGCCAGCAGTCCCGTTTCCGGACAGGTGAACACTGAAGCTTTCTTT. It yields the protein CASSPVSGQVNTEAFF.

V usage is TRBV18 and J usage is TRBJ1-1, with 7 bases lining up with TRBD1. V trimming: 4 bases; J trimming: 3 bases; junction bases outside the gene matches: 11. Germline V gene lookup returns CDR1 KGHSH and CDR2 LQKENI. This CDR3 comprises 16 residues. The CDR3 nucleotides are TGTGCCAGCTCACAAAGAAAAGGGGGCGTCGACACTGAAGCTTTCTTT. This gives the protein CASSQRKGGVDTEAFF.

The V call is TRBV9, the J call TRBJ2-3; D remains unclear. V shed 2 bases and J shed 2 bases, with 6 bases lying between them. The CDR3 totals 13 residues. Germline V gene data show CDR1 as SGDLS and CDR2 as YYNGEE. For the CDR3, the DNA is TGTGCCAGCAGCGTTCGGTCCACAGATACGCAGTATTTT. As protein: CASSVRSTDTQYF.

This chain connects TRBV18 to TRBJ1-6; D is uncertain. The CDR3 spans 13 residues. The V gene's germline CDR1 is KGHSH and CDR2 LQKENI. V lost 2 bases and J lost 8, with 7 bases in between. The CDR3 DNA reads as TGTGCCAGCTCACCAGTTACGGATTCACCCCTCCACTTT. Encoded protein: CASSPVTDSPLHF. The complete variable domain, with remaining parts taken from reference TRBV18 and TRBJ1-6, reads NAGVMQNPRHLVRRRGQEARLRCSPMKGHSHVYWYRQLPEEGLKFMVYLQKENIIDESGMPKERFSAEFPKEGPSILRIQQVVRGDSAAYFCASSPVTDSPLHFGNGTRLTVT.

This chain links TRBV5-4 with TRBJ2-6; 11 nucleotides agree with TRBD1. CDR1 and CDR2 from the germline V gene are SGHNT and YYREEE (reference sequence). The CDR3 has 18 residues. J was trimmed by 1 base and V by 4 bases; bases with no gene match: 7. In DNA, the CDR3 is TGTGCCAGCAGCAAGGGGACAGGGGGACCATCTGGGGCCAACGTCCTGACTTTC. Protein: CASSKGTGGPSGANVLTF.

The chain recombines TRBV27 with TRBJ2-1, with a possible D match to TRBD2 (5 bases). The CDR3 has 16 amino acids. From germline, CDR1 is MNHEY and CDR2 SMNVEV (reference sequence). The V end lost 9 bases, the J end lost 5 bases, and 23 bases lay between the germline ends. CDR3 DNA: TGTGCCAGGGAACCGTTATTAGCGAAACGGAACAATGAGCAGTTCTTC. Protein: CAREPLLAKRNNEQFF.

The rearrangement joins TRBV7-8 to TRBJ2-5; unclear D gene. CDR3 length equals 11 residues. Germline V gives CDR1 SGHVS, CDR2 FQNEAQ. V lost 5 bases and J lost 3, with 4 bases in between. DNA of the CDR3: TGTGCCAGCAGCCCCAAAGAGACCCAGTACTTC. Translating it yields CASSPKETQYF.

The sample holds one count of this clone. Written as DNA, the CDR3 is TGTGCCAGCAGTGAATCGGGCTATGGCTACACCTTC. Translation: CASSESGYGYTF. This chain joins TRBV12-3 or TRBV12-4 and TRBJ1-2; D gene ambiguous. This CDR3 is 12 amino acids long. V shed 5 bases and J shed 4 bases, with 8 bases lying between them.